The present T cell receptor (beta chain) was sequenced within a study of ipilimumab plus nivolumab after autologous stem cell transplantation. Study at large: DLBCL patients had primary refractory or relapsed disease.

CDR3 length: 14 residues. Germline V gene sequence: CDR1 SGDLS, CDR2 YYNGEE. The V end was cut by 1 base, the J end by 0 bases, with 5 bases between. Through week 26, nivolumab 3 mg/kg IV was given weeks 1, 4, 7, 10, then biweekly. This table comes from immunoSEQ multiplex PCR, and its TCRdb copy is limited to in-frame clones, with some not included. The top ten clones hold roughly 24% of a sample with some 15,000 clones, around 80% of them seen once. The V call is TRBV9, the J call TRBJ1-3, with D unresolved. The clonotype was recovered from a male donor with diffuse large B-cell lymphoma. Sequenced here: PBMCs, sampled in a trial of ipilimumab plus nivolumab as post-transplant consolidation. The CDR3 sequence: CASSVTSSGNTIYF. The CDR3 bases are TGTGCCAGCAGCGTAACCAGCTCTGGAAACACCATATATTTT.